The clone carrying this T cell receptor beta chain was picked up many times. Its antigen is unidentified. It was with unique molecular identifiers that the TCRbeta library was prepared. MiXCR, run by TCRdb on the PCR reads, gives a single entry per CDR3 protein. The top ten clones hold 25% to 30% of a sample with roughly 200,000 distinct CDR3 sequences, about a tenth of them seen once. These data are taken from a study of T-cell reconstitution after alpha-beta-depleted transplantation in children. Notes on the study in general: Reportedly, alpha-beta T cells present about two months post-transplant originated from several hundred expanded clones of graft origin. Elevated TCRbeta diversity at day 60 was traced, in some patients, to surviving recipient T cells and thymic progenitors.

This CDR3 comprises 15 residues. The V gene's germline CDR1 is SGHDN and CDR2 FVKESK. The V gene lost 2 bases and the J gene lost 4 bases, with 15 bases spanning the gap. This clonotype was obtained from a child in the first two years of life with acute myeloid leukemia, due to receive a stem cell transplant. The sample here was PBMCs, taken before TCRalphabeta/CD19-depleted stem cell transplant. The chain carries TRBV14 and TRBJ2-7; tentatively, D is TRBD2 (6 bases). Written as DNA, the CDR3 is TGTGCCAGCAGCCAACGTAGGGCGGGGCTATACGAGCAGTACTTC. Translating it yields CASSQRRAGLYEQYF.